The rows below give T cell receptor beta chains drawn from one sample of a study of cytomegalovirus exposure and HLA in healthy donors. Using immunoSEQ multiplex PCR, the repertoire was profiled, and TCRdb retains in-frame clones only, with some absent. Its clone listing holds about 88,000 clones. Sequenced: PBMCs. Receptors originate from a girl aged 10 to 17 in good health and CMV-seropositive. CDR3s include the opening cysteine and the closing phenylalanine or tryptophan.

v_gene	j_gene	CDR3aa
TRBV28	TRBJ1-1	CASSLDRGTEAFF
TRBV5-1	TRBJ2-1	CASSSDSLSDNEQFF
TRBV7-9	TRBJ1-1	CASSDGREMNTEAFF
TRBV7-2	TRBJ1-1	CASSLISGGTEAFF
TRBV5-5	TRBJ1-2	CASSLGRGHNYGYTF
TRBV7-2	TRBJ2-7	CASSSTSGGNEQYF
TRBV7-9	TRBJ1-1	CASSLVREAETEAFF
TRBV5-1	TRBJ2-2	CASSLLTGGNTGELFF
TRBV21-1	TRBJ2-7	CASSNQDRSLAYEQYF
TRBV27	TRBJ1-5	CASSLSDRQNQPQHF
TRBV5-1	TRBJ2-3	CASSLGASSITDTQYF
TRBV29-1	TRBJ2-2	CSVSFTGELFF
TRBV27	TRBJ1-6	CASSPDSYNSPLHF
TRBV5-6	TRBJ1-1	CASSLGDSWDTEAFF
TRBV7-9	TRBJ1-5	CASSPGTGVNQPQHF
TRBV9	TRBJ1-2	CASSPDRTNYGYTF
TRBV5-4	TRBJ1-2	CASSRERAHYGYTF
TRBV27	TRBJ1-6	CASTLRTVYNSPLHF
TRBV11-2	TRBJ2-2	CASSSKRGGLGTGELFF
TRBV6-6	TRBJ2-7	CASRGEGEDHEQYF
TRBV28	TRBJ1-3	CASANPSGNTIYF
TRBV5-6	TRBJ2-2	CASSFRGTGELFF